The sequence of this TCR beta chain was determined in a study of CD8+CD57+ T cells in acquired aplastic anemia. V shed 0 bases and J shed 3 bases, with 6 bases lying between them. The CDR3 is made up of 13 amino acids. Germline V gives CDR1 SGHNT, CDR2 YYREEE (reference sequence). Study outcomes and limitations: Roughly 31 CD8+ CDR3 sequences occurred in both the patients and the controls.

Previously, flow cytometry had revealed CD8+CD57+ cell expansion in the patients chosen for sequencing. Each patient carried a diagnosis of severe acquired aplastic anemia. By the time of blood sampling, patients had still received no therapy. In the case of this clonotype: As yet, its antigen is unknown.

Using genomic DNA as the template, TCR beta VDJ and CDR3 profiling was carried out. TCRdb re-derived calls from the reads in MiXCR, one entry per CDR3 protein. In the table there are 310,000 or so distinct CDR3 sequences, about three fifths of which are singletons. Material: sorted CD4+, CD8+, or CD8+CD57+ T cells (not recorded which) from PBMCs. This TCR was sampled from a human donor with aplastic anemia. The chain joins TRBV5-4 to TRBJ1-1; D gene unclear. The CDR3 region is CASSLESDTEAFF. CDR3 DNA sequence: TGTGCCAGCAGCTTGGAGTCGGACACTGAAGCTTTCTTT.